The 11 T cell receptor beta chains given below trace back to one sample, sequenced in a study of T cells after yellow fever vaccination. From the 5' RACE reads, TCRdb called clonotypes with MiXCR, one entry per CDR3 protein. The profile covers 300,000 or so distinct CDR3 sequences, with 6.8% appearing a single time and 15% to 20% taken by the ten largest. The specimen was PBMCs, collected 45 days after the first yellow fever vaccination. Receptor source: a man aged 18 to 29 who received the YFV17D yellow fever vaccine.

The chain has TRBV12-3 or TRBV12-4 and TRBJ1-5, with unresolved D. This CDR3 is 17 amino acids long. The V gene lost 7 bases and the J gene lost 0 bases, with 19 bases spanning the gap. The CDR3 nucleotides are TGTGCCAGCAAATCGGGCGGACGGGAGTATAGCAATCAGCCCCAGCATTTT. Translation: CASKSGGREYSNQPQHF.

The rearrangement uses TRBV5-6 and TRBJ2-6; 7 bases fit TRBD1. The ends lost 3 bases at V and 0 bases at J; junction bases unmatched: 6. From germline, CDR1 is SGHDT and CDR2 YYEEEE. The CDR3 length is 17 residues. In DNA form, the CDR3 reads TGTGCCAGCAGCTGGGGGACAGCAGCCTCTGGGGCCAACGTCCTGACTTTC. As protein: CASSWGTAASGANVLTF.

The V and J genes are TRBV5-4 and TRBJ2-2, with D tentatively TRBD2 (5 bases). Germline V gene data show CDR1 as SGHNT and CDR2 as YYREEE (reference sequence). V was trimmed by 3 bases and J by 7 bases, leaving 13 bases between them. The CDR3 consists of 14 residues. The CDR3 here is CASSSGIAIGELFF. Written as DNA, the CDR3 is TGTGCCAGCAGCTCCGGGATTGCTATCGGGGAGCTGTTTTTT.

The chain is built from TRBV12-3 or TRBV12-4 and TRBJ1-4; no firm D call. V gave up 4 bases and J gave up 5 bases, with 11 bases separating them. This CDR3 comprises 14 residues. The DNA of the CDR3 is TGTGCCAGCAGTTCGGACGGCAGAAATGAAAAACTGTTTTTT. Translation gives CASSSDGRNEKLFF.

This clonotype came up a few times. The genes are TRBV21-1 and TRBJ1-6. TRBV21-1 is an annotated pseudogene. The length of the CDR3 is 15 residues. The DNA for the CDR3 is TGTGCCAGCAGCAAAGTTCGAGGAAAGGAGTCACCCCTCCACTTT. Its protein product is CASSKVRGKESPLHF.

This clonotype has only a few counts. The J gene is TRBJ2-7, the V gene TRBV12-3 or TRBV12-4, with 9 bases matching TRBD1. The CDR3 runs 14 residues. V lost 8 bases and J lost 4; bases outside the gene matches: 9. The CDR3 reads CASSLGTGRYEQYF. The CDR3 DNA is TGTGCCAGCTCCCTCGGGACAGGGCGTTACGAGCAGTACTTC.

This clonotype was counted only a few times. V and J are TRBV13 and TRBJ2-2; weak D call: TRBD1 (5 bases). V lost 1 base and J 4 bases, leaving 7 bases between the germline ends. The CDR3 covers 14 residues. CDR1 PRHDT and CDR2 FYEKMQ come from the germline V gene (reference sequence). CDR3 region: CASSLEGFTGELFF. The CDR3 coding sequence is TGTGCCAGCAGCTTAGAGGGGTTCACCGGGGAGCTGTTTTTT.

This clonotype was counted a few times. This sequence joins TRBV5-1 and TRBJ2-1, with 9 bases that match TRBD2. The V gene's germline CDR1 is SGHRS and CDR2 YFSETQ. The V gene end was trimmed by 6 bases and the J gene end by 4 bases; junction bases not matched to a gene: 8. The CDR3 is 15 residues long. The CDR3 is CASTKLAGEYNEQFF. The CDR3 nucleotides read TGCGCCAGCACCAAATTAGCGGGGGAGTACAATGAGCAGTTCTTC. The full variable domain, rest sourced from reference TRBV5-1 and TRBJ2-1, is KAGVTQTPRYLIKTRGQQVTLSCSPISGHRSVSWYQQTPGQGLQFLFEYFSETQRNKGNFPGRFSGRQFSNSRSEMNVSTLELGDSALYLCASTKLAGEYNEQFFGPGTRLTVL.

In regard to this clonotype: A read error may explain this, as a much larger clone is one base away. This rearrangement joins TRBV7-2 to TRBJ2-3; 11 nucleotides match TRBD2. The CDR3 contains 15 residues. Germline-derived CDR1 and CDR2 are SGHTA and FQGNSA. Here the CDR3 DNA reads TGTGCCAGCAGCCCCCGACTAGCGGGGACAGATACGCGGTATTTT. Protein: CASSPRLAGTDTRYF.

There are a few counts of this clonotype. The chain recombines TRBV7-2 with TRBJ2-2; D remains ambiguous. The CDR3 is made up of 12 amino acids. Trimming took 1 base from V and 7 from J, leaving 4 bases between them. Germline V gives CDR1 SGHTA, CDR2 FQGNSA. The CDR3 region has the DNA TGTGCCAGCAGCTTAGACTACGGGGAGCTGTTTTTT. This translates into CASSLDYGELFF.

This clonotype has a handful of counts. The chain carries TRBV29-1 and TRBJ1-1; D gene ambiguous. CDR3 length equals 12 residues. V lost 4 bases and J lost 0, with 6 bases in between. Germline assignment: CDR1 SQVTM and CDR2 ANQGSEA. The CDR3 DNA reads as TGCAGCGTTGTCCGGGTGAACACTGAAGCTTTCTTT. Its translation: CSVVRVNTEAFF.